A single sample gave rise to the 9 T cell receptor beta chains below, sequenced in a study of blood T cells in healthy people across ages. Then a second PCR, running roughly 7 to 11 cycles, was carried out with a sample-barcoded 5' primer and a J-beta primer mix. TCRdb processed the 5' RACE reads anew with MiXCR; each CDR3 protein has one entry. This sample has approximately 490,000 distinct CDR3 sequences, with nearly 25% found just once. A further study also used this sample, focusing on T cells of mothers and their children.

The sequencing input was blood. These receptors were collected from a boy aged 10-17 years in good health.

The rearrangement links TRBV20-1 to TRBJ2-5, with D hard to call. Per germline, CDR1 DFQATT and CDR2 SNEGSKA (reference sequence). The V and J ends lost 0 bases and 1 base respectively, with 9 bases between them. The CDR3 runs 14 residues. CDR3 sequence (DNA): TGCAGTGCTAGAGATTGGCAGATCCAAGAGACCCAGTACTTC. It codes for CSARDWQIQETQYF.

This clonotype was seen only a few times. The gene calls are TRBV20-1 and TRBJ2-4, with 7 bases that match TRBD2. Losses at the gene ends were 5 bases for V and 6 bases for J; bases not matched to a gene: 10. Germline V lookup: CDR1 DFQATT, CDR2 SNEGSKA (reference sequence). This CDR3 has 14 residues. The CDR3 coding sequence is TGCAGTGCTGTATCCTTTCGGGGGGTAAACATTCAGTACTTC. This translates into CSAVSFRGVNIQYF.

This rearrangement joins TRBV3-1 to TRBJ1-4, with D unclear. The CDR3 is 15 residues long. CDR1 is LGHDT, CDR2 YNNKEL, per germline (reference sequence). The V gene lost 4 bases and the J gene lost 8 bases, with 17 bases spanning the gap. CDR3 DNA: TGTGCCAGCAGCCCCTCCCCGGGCCCCACCGAAAAACTGTTTTTT. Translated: CASSPSPGPTEKLFF. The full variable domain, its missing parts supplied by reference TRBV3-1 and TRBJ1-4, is DTAVSQTPKYLVTQMGNDKSIKCEQNLGHDTMYWYKQDSKKFLKIMFSYNNKELIINETVPNRFSPKSPDKAHLNLHINSLELGDSAVYFCASSPSPGPTEKLFFGSGTQLSVL.

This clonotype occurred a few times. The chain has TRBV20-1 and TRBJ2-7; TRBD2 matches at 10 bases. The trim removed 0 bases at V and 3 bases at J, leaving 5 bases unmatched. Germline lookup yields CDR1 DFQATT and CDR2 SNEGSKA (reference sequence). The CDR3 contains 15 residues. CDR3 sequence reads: CSARDRASGSYEQYF. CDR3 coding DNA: TGCAGTGCTAGAGATCGGGCTAGCGGGAGCTACGAGCAGTACTTC.

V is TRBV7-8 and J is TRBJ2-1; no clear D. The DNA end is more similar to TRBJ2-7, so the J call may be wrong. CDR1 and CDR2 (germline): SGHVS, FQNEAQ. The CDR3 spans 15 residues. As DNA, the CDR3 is TGTGCCAGCAGCCAGATGCGTGTGGTGCCCCCCGAGCAGTACTTC. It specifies CASSQMRVVPPEQYF.

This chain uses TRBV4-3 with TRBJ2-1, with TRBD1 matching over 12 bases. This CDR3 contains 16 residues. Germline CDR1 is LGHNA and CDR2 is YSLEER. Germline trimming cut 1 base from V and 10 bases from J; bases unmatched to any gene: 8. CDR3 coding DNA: TGCGCCAGCAGCCAAGTAGGTGGGGACAGGGGGCAAGAGCAGTTCTTC. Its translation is CASSQVGGDRGQEQFF.

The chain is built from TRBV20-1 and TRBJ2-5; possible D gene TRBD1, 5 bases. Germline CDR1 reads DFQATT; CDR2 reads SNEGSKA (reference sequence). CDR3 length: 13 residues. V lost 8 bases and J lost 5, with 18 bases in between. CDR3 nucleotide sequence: TGCAGTACTTCAGGGCCCACGCAGGAGACCCAGTACTTC. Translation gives CSTSGPTQETQYF.

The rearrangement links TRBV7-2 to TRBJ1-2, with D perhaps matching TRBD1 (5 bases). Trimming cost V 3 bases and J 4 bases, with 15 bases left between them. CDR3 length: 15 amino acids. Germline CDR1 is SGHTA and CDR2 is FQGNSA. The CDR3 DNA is TGTGCCAGCAGCTTCGACAGCAACATTCTCTATGGCTACACCTTC. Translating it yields CASSFDSNILYGYTF.

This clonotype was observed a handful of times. CDR3: CASSPGRGDEQFF. DNA for the CDR3: TGTGCCAGCAGCCCAGGAAGGGGCGATGAGCAGTTCTTC. The V call is TRBV3-1, the J call TRBJ2-1, with a weak D call TRBD1 (5 bases). The CDR3 has 13 residues. V was cut by 4 bases and J by 8 bases, with 12 bases left in between. Germline V gene data show CDR1 as LGHDT and CDR2 as YNNKEL (reference sequence).